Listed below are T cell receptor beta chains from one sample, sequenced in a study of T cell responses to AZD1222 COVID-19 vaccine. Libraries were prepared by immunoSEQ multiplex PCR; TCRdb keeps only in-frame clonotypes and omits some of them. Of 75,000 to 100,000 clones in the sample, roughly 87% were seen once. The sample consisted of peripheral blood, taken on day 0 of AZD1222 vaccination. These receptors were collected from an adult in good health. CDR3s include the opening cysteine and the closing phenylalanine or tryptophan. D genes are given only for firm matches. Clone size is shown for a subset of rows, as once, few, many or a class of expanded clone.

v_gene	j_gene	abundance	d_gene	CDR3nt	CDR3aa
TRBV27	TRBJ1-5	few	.	TGTGCCAGCAGTTTCCTCCCGCTCTATAGCAATCAGCCCCAGCATTTT	CASSFLPLYSNQPQHF
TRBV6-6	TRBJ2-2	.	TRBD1	TGTGCCAGCAGGCTACAGGGGGGAAGCACCGGGGAGCTGTTTTTT	CASRLQGGSTGELFF
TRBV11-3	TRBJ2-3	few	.	TGTGCCAGCAGCTTAGGGGAGACTCGAAGCACAGATACGCAGTATTTT	CASSLGETRSTDTQYF
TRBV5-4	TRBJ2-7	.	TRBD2	TGTGCCAGCAGCATCAGCGGGGGCTACGAGCAGTACTTC	CASSISGGYEQYF
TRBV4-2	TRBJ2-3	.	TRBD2	TGTGCCAGCAGCCAAGCCAGCGGGAGGGCCAGGGAAGCTAGCACAGATACGCAGTATTTT	CASSQASGRAREASTDTQYF
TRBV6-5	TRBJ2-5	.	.	TGTGCCAGCAGTCGACAGGAGCAAGAGACCCAGTACTTC	CASSRQEQETQYF
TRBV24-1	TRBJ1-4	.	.	TGTGCCACCAGTGATTTGGGCCCCTTTGAGGTAACTAATGAAAAACTGTTTTTT	CATSDLGPFEVTNEKLFF
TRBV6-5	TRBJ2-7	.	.	TGTGCCAGCAGCCGAGGGGTAGGGGCCTACGAGCAGTACTTC	CASSRGVGAYEQYF
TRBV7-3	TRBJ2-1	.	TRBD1	TGTGCCAGCAGCCGGGACAGGGGTTCCTACAATGAGCAGTTCTTC	CASSRDRGSYNEQFF
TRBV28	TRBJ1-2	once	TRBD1	TGTGCCAGCAGTTGGTCGACAGGGAGCTATGGCTACACCTTC	CASSWSTGSYGYTF
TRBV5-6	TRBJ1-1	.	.	TGTGCCAGCAGCGGCCAGTTCGGCACTGAAGCTTTCTTT	CASSGQFGTEAFF
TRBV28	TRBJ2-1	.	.	TGTGCCAGCAGTTTAAATTGGGTAAATGAGCAGTTCTTC	CASSLNWVNEQFF
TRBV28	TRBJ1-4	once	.	TGTGCCAGCAACACCCGGGACATCGGAGAAAAACTGTTTTTT	CASNTRDIGEKLFF
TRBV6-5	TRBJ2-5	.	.	TGTGCCAGCAGTACCTCTTGGGGGAGAGAGACCCAGTACTTC	CASSTSWGRETQYF
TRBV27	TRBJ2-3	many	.	TGTGCACCAGGGGGCACAGATACGCAGTATTTT	CAPGGTDTQYF
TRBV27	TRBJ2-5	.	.	TGTGCCAGCAGTTTAGGAGAGACCCAGTACTTC	CASSLGETQYF
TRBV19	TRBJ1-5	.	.	TGTGCCAGTAGTTCCCGACAGGCTAATCAGCCCCAGCATTTT	CASSSRQANQPQHF
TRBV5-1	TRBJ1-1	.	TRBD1	TGCGCCAGCAGCCAGACAGGGAGGAACACTGAAGCTTTCTTT	CASSQTGRNTEAFF
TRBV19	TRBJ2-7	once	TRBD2	TGTGCCAGTAGCGGACTAGCGGGGGGAAGGGAGTACTTC	CASSGLAGGREYF
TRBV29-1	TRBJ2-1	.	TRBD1	TGCAGCGTTCAGGACAGGGACAGAAATGAGCAGTTCTTC	CSVQDRDRNEQFF
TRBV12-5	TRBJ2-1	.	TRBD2	TGTGCTAGTGGTTCGGGACTAGCGGGAGCCACCGAGCAGTTCTTC	CASGSGLAGATEQFF
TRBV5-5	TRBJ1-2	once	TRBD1	TGTGCCAGCAGCTCAGGGGGGCGTCGTGGCTACACCTTC	CASSSGGRRGYTF
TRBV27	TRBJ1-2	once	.	TGTGCCAGCAGTTTCCGGGACTTCGCGGGCGGCTACACCTTC	CASSFRDFAGGYTF
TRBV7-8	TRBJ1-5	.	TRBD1	TGTGCCAGCAGCTTATTAACAGGGGATAGCAATCAGCCCCAGCATTTT	CASSLLTGDSNQPQHF
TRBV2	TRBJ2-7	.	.	TGTGCCAGCAGTGCAAACAGGGACGACGAGCAGTACTTC	CASSANRDDEQYF
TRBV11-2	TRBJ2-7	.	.	TGTGCCAGCAGCTCCGACCCGTTGGGGAGTGAGCAGTACTTC	CASSSDPLGSEQYF
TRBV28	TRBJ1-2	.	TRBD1	TGTGCCAGCAGACAGGGGGCGGGTGGCTACACCTTC	CASRQGAGGYTF
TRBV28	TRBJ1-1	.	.	TGTGCCAGCAGCTCCGGGGGGGTTAGAGCTTTCTTT	CASSSGGVRAFF
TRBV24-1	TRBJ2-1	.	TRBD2	TGTGCCACCAGTGACCCCGGACTAGCGGGAGACTACAATGAGCAGTTCTTC	CATSDPGLAGDYNEQFF
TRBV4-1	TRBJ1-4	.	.	TGCGCCAGCAGCAAACCACTGGGCGTGAATGAAAAACTGTTTTTT	CASSKPLGVNEKLFF
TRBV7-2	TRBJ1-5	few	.	TGTGCCAGCAGCTTAACCCATTTGGAGCCCCAGCATTTT	CASSLTHLEPQHF
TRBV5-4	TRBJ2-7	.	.	TGTGCCAGCAGCTTGGGTACCCTCAGCTCCTACGAGCAGTACTTC	CASSLGTLSSYEQYF
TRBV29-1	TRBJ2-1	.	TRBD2	TGCAGCGTTGAAGGATTAGCGGGAGCGGATGAGCAGTTCTTC	CSVEGLAGADEQFF
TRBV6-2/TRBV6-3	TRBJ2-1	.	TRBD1	TGTGCCAGCAGTTACGACTACATCGGGGACAGACACAATGAGCAGTTCTTC	CASSYDYIGDRHNEQFF
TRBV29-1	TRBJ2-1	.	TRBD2	TGCAGCGTTGAGAACCGGGAGGCCTACAATGAGCAGTTCTTC	CSVENREAYNEQFF
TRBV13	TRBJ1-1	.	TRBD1	TGTGCCAGCAGCTTAGCGACAGGGGCTTACACTGAAGCTTTCTTT	CASSLATGAYTEAFF
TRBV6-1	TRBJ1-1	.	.	TGTGCCAGCAGTGAATTGGACATGAACACTGAAGCTTTCTTT	CASSELDMNTEAFF
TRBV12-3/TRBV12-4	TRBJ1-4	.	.	TGTGCCAGCAGGAGGCAAGGTGAAAAACTGTTTTTT	CASRRQGEKLFF
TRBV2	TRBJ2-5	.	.	TGTGCCAGCAACCGGGATAGCACAGAAGAGACCCAGTACTTC	CASNRDSTEETQYF
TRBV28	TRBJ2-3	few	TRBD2	TGTGCCAGCAACATAGCGGGAGTCACAGATACGCAGTATTTT	CASNIAGVTDTQYF
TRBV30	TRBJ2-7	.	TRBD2	TGTGCCGCCAGAGGACTAGCGGGAGCCTACGAGCAGTACTTC	CAARGLAGAYEQYF
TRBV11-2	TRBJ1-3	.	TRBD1	TGTGCCAGCAGCCCAATCAGGGGGCGGACTGGAAACACCATATATTTT	CASSPIRGRTGNTIYF
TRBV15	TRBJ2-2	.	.	TGTGCCACCAGCAGAGATCTCCAAGGGGAGCTGTTTTTT	CATSRDLQGELFF
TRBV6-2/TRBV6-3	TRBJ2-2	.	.	TGTGCCAGCAGCTGGGGAATAGGGTCCCAGGGAGACACCGGGGAGCTGTTTTTT	CASSWGIGSQGDTGELFF
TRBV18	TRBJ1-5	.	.	TGTGCCAGCTCACCAGGGAGGGATCAGCCCCAGCATTTT	CASSPGRDQPQHF
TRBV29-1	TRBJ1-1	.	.	TGCAGCGTTAGGGTCATAGGGGAGGTTGCAGCTTTCTTT	CSVRVIGEVAAFF
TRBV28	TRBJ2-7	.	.	TGTGCCAGCAGATCGGGACTCCCAGGGGAGCAGTACTTC	CASRSGLPGEQYF
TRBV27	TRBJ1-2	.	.	TGTGCCAGCAGTTCACAGGGTGTCTATGGCTACACCTTC	CASSSQGVYGYTF
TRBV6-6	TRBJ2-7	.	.	TGTGCCAGCAGTTCTCGGATCTACGAGCAGTACTTC	CASSSRIYEQYF
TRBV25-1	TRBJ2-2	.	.	TGTGCCAGCAGTGAAGGAGAGTCCGGGGAGCTGTTTTTT	CASSEGESGELFF
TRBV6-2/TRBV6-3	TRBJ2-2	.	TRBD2	TGTGCCAGCCGCCTTTGGGGGGGAAACACCGGGGAGCTGTTTTTT	CASRLWGGNTGELFF
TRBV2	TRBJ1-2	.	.	TGTGCCAGCAGAGAGGGGCCCAACTATGGCTACACCTTC	CASREGPNYGYTF
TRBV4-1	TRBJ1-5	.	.	TGCGCCAGCAGCCCCCTACTCCCAAATCAGCCCCAGCATTTT	CASSPLLPNQPQHF
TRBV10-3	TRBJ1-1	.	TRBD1	TGTGCCATCAGGGAGGGACAGCCGTTTGAAGCTTTCTTT	CAIREGQPFEAFF
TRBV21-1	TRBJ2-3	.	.	TGTGCCAGCAGCAAAATGGCGCTAGCGGTCACAGATACGCAGTATTTT	CASSKMALAVTDTQYF
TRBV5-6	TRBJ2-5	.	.	TGTGCCAGCAGCTTGGCCATCCCACGGGAGACCCAGTACTTC	CASSLAIPRETQYF